This T cell receptor beta chain is drawn from a study of blood T cell repertoires in COVID-19 (TCRdb year 2020). Context from the whole study: The collaborator samples originated in the United States, Italy and Spain and spanned the acute and convalescent phases of COVID-19. The material from the prospective study consisted of cDNA or gDNA derived from T cells, B-cell-depleted T cells, or PBMCs. The dataset comprised deeply sampled blood TCRbeta repertoires from subjects exposed to, actively infected with, or recovered from COVID-19. A freely available public database, intended as a resource for researchers studying the immune response to SARS-CoV-2, is where the repertoires were released. The samples were drawn from two sources: the first 160 participants of the ongoing ImmuneRACE study, and over 1,000 subjects contributed by 6 global collaborators. A de-identified subject ID, COVID-19 status, age in years and sex were almost always included in the sample metadata. Where available, HLA class I and class II types were taken from metadata supplied by the sample provider and were not determined by assay-based typing.

TCRbeta CDR3 regions were amplified from genomic DNA using the immunoSEQ Assay, a bias-controlled multiplex PCR. The original methods were these. The number of nucleated cells in each sample was estimated by amplification of reference gene primers within the assay. Sequence reads were collapsed and filtered to measure the absolute abundance of every unique TCRbeta CDR3 rearrangement. For each sample, productive Simpson clonality was calculated as the square root of Simpson's diversity index across productive rearrangements. The immuneACCESS repertoire file appears here via TCRdb, limited to in-frame rearrangements. These files lack a portion of the clones; in checked studies, under half of the deficit traces to unresolved V genes, and the cause of the others is not known. V, J and clone size derive from that table, while D and trimming were established from the DNA sequence. This sample holds about 58,000 clones; about 87% were observed only once. The top ten hold roughly 1.4% of the sample.

About this clone itself: The antigen it recognizes is unknown. No quality values exist for individual bases; no much larger clone is one base distant.

Summary of the overall study and its limitations: The amount of clinical and demographic metadata varied by source and participant and was provided uncurated.

CDR1 and CDR2 are read off the germline V gene (reference sequence) as LNHDA and SQIVND. For this chain, trimming is 5 bases at the V end and 7 bases at the J end, and the number of junction bases without a gene match is 9. The CDR3, cysteine through phenylalanine, is 16 amino acids long. Only the CDR3 DNA stays, 48 bases, in frame from base 1. Each collaborating institution followed its own protocols to collect whole blood in K2EDTA tubes. For TCRbeta analysis, collaborator samples were shipped as frozen whole blood, as isolated PBMCs, or as DNA extracted from either sample type. The chain uses TRBV19 and TRBJ2-1; 12 central bases correspond to TRBD2. Sequencing used peripheral blood. This receptor was taken from a man aged 55 to 70 with acute or convalescent COVID-19. CDR3 loop: CASSLPTSGGINEQFF. The nucleotide sequence is given as TGTGCCAGTAGTTTACCGACTAGCGGGGGAATTAATGAGCAGTTCTTC.